One and the same sample provided the 19 T cell receptor beta chains below, sequenced in a study of graft-versus-host responses after intestinal transplantation. Measured with immunoSEQ multiplex PCR; TCRdb has only the in-frame clones, and not every one. The sample comprises some 10,000 clones, around four fifths of which are singletons, and around 32% rests with the top ten. Specimen: PBMCs, collected 494 days after intestinal transplant. The receptors were gathered from a human patient who received an intestinal transplant, so some T cells may come from the graft donor.

The chain has TRBV7-2 and TRBJ2-7, with D perhaps matching TRBD1 (6 bases). CDR3 size: 14 residues. V shed 0 bases and J shed 7 bases, with 13 bases lying between them. Germline V lookup: CDR1 SGHTA, CDR2 FQGNSA. The CDR3 spells CASSLATRGVEQYF. CDR3 nucleotides: TGTGCCAGCAGCTTAGCAACCAGGGGTGTAGAGCAGTACTTC.

The chain uses TRBV19 and TRBJ2-1; 11 nucleotides line up with TRBD2. There are 15 residues in the CDR3. The V and J ends lost 1 base and 9 bases, in that order; junction bases with no gene match: 5. Germline assignment: CDR1 LNHDA and CDR2 SQIVND (reference sequence). The CDR3 DNA is TGTGCCAGTAGTATAGTAGCGGGAGGGCCGGTTGAGCAGTTCTTC. This encodes CASSIVAGGPVEQFF.

This clone was detected only a few times. The chain links TRBV5-6 to TRBJ1-6, with 10 nucleotides matching TRBD1. V was pared by 5 bases and J by 9 bases, with 5 bases of the junction left unmatched. This CDR3 is built from 14 residues. CDR1 and CDR2 from the germline V gene are SGHDT and YYEEEE. CDR3 nucleotides: TGTGCCAGCAGGGCTGACAGGGGGCTTTCACCCCTCCACTTT. Protein sequence: CASRADRGLSPLHF.

The rearrangement uses TRBV7-2 and TRBJ2-7; D is possibly TRBD2 (5 bases). Deletions cut 1 base from V and 6 bases from J, with 10 bases between. CDR3 length: 13 amino acids. From germline, CDR1 is SGHTA and CDR2 FQGNSA. CDR3 nucleotide sequence: TGTGCCAGCAGCTTAGGCGGGTTCCTCGAGCAGTACTTC. Its translation is CASSLGGFLEQYF.

V gene TRBV28 combines with J gene TRBJ2-1; possibly TRBD2 for D (5 bases). Trimming left V 7 bases short and J 3 bases short, with 10 bases between. Germline V gene data show CDR1 as MDHEN and CDR2 as SYDVKM. CDR3 length: 13 residues. CDR3 protein: CASTLLGYNEQFF. CDR3 DNA: TGTGCCAGCACCCTACTAGGCTACAATGAGCAGTTCTTC.

This chain joins TRBV10-1 and TRBJ2-3; TRBD2 agrees at 8 bases. This CDR3 contains 15 residues. The germline CDR1 and CDR2 sequences are WNHNN and SYGVQD (reference sequence). V lost 3 bases and J lost 3; bases outside the gene matches: 5. Here the CDR3 DNA reads TGCGCCAGCAGTGACCATAGCGGGGTTACAGATACGCAGTATTTT. Protein sequence: CASSDHSGVTDTQYF.

This clone has a handful of counts. The CDR3, as DNA: TGCAGCGGACAAAACACTGAAGCTTTCTTT. Translating it yields CSGQNTEAFF. The chain couples TRBV29-1 to TRBJ1-1, with unresolved D. The V end lost 7 bases, the J end lost 2 bases, and 5 bases lay between the germline ends. This CDR3 is built from 10 residues. The germline V gene has CDR1 SQVTM and CDR2 ANQGSEA.

The chain employs TRBV4-2 and TRBJ2-2; D uncertain. The V gene's germline CDR1 is LGHNA and CDR2 YNFKEQ. The CDR3 is 14 amino acids. V was trimmed by 1 base and J by 3 bases, leaving 6 bases between them. This chain's CDR3 is CASSQGLDTGELFF. CDR3 nucleotides: TGTGCCAGCAGCCAAGGACTTGACACCGGGGAGCTGTTTTTT.

This chain uses TRBV6-4 with TRBJ2-2; 7 positions match TRBD1. Germline assignment: CDR1 MRHNA and CDR2 SNTAGT. This CDR3 is built from 15 residues. With V trimmed by 0 bases and J by 4 bases, 2 bases remained unmatched. The CDR3, as DNA: TGTGCCAGCAGTGACTCGCCAGGGGGCACCGGGGAGCTGTTTTTT. This codes for CASSDSPGGTGELFF.

The gene calls are TRBV9 and TRBJ2-2, with unresolved D. V gave up 0 bases and J gave up 0 bases, with 9 bases separating them. There are 16 residues in the CDR3. Germline-derived CDR1 and CDR2 are SGDLS and YYNGEE. The CDR3 here is CASSVVAASNTGELFF. The CDR3 DNA sequence: TGTGCCAGCAGCGTAGTGGCGGCCTCGAACACCGGGGAGCTGTTTTTT.

This clone was seen once. The CDR3: CASSLDNTGELFF. The DNA for the CDR3 is TGTGCCAGCAGTTTGGACAACACCGGGGAGCTGTTTTTT. The rearrangement links TRBV27 to TRBJ2-2, with D hard to call. CDR1 and CDR2 from the germline V gene are MNHEY and SMNVEV (reference sequence). The ends were cut back, 3 bases at V and 2 bases at J, with 4 bases in the middle. CDR3 size: 13 residues.

In DNA, the CDR3 is TGTGCCAGCAGCGCCAACGCTGAGACCCAGTACTTC. It specifies CASSANAETQYF. The chain uses TRBV9 and TRBJ2-5; no clear D. The CDR3 sequence is 12 residues long. The germline V gene has CDR1 SGDLS and CDR2 YYNGEE. Trimming removed 3 bases at V and 5 bases at J, with 8 bases between.

The V gene is TRBV30, the J gene TRBJ1-2; D may be TRBD1 (6 bases). Trimming removed 2 bases at V and 7 bases at J, with 11 bases between. There are 12 residues in the CDR3. The germline V gene has CDR1 GTSNPN and CDR2 SVGIG (reference sequence). This CDR3 reads CAWSWGPGGYTF. For the CDR3, the DNA is TGTGCCTGGAGTTGGGGGCCTGGTGGCTACACCTTC.

With respect to this clone: At one boundary the junction diverges from the germline segment, which might be a read error. The J gene is TRBJ1-1, the V gene TRBV6-1; TRBD1 might be the D (5 bases). The length of the CDR3 is 13 residues. Germline assignment: CDR1 MNHNS and CDR2 SASEGT. CDR3 sequence: CASSEVRGTEAFF. CDR3 DNA: TGTGCCAGCAGCGAAGTGAGGGGCACTGAAGCTTTCTTT.

The V gene is TRBV5-1, the J gene TRBJ2-7; the D call may be TRBD1 or TRBD2 (5 bases each). The V end was cut by 1 base, the J end by 7 bases, with 18 bases between. This CDR3 spans 15 amino acids. Germline V gene data show CDR1 as SGHRS and CDR2 as YFSETQ. The CDR3 here is CASSLWAGSTGEQYF. As DNA, the CDR3 is TGCGCCAGCAGCTTGTGGGCAGGGTCAACGGGAGAGCAGTACTTC.

The chain couples TRBV6-1 to TRBJ2-2; no firm D call. The germline CDR1 and CDR2 sequences are MNHNS and SASEGT. CDR3 size: 14 residues. Deletions cut 2 bases from V and 2 bases from J, with 6 bases between. In DNA, the CDR3 is TGTGCCAGCAGTGAACAACCCAACACCGGGGAGCTGTTTTTT. Translated, it gives CASSEQPNTGELFF.

The chain has TRBV7-6 and TRBJ2-7; D may be TRBD1 (5 bases). The V and J ends lost 5 bases and 3 bases respectively, with 17 bases between them. The CDR3 is 15 residues long. Germline V lookup: CDR1 SGHVS, CDR2 FNYEAQ. The CDR3 spells CASSQTITGGYEQYF. CDR3 coding DNA: TGTGCCAGCAGCCAAACAATTACAGGTGGCTACGAGCAGTACTTC.

The chain uses TRBV18 and TRBJ1-2, with unresolved D. The CDR3 covers 15 residues. Trimming left V 3 bases short and J 4 bases short, with 15 bases between. CDR1 KGHSH and CDR2 LQKENI come from the germline V gene. CDR3 region: CASSPGNTHAYGYTF. In nucleotides, the CDR3 is TGTGCCAGCTCACCCGGAAACACACATGCCTATGGCTACACCTTC.

V is TRBV6-1 and J is TRBJ2-5, with D perhaps TRBD1 (5 bases). CDR1 and CDR2 (germline): MNHNS, SASEGT. The CDR3 is made up of 14 amino acids. Trimming cost V 2 bases and J 5 bases, with 12 bases left between them. CDR3 nucleotides: TGTGCCAGCAGTGAATGGGCAGGGCGGGAGACCCAGTACTTC. This codes for CASSEWAGRETQYF.